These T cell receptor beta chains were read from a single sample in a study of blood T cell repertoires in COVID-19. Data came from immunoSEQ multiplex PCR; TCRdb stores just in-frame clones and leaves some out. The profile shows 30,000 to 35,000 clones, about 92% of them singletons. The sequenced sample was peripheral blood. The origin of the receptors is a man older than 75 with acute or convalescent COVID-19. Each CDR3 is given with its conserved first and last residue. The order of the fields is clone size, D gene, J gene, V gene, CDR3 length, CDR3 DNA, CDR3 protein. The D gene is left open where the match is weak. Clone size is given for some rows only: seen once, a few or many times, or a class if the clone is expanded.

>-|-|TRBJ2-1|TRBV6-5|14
TGTGCCAGCAGTTACTCGAAGCATTCCGATGAGCAGTTCTTC
CASSYSKHSDEQFF
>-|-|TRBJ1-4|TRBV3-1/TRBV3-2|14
TGTGCCAGCAGCCGGACTGGTGGAGGCGAAAAACTGTTTTTT
CASSRTGGGEKLFF
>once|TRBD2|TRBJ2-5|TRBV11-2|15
TGTGCCAGCAGCTTAGGATGGGGGGGTCAAGAGACCCAGTACTTC
CASSLGWGGQETQYF
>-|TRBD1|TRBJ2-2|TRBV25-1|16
TGTGCCAGCAGTGAATATCGGACAGGGGCCACCGGGGAGCTGTTTTTT
CASSEYRTGATGELFF
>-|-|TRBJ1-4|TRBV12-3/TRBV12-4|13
TGTGCCAGCAGATGGCAGGGGAATGAAAAACTGTTTTTT
CASRWQGNEKLFF
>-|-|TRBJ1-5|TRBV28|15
TGTGCCAGCACTCCCACCTCCAGGTACAATCAGCCCCAGCATTTT
CASTPTSRYNQPQHF
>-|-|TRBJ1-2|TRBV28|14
TGTGCCAGCAGACTAGAAGGCAACCTCTATGGCTACACCTTC
CASRLEGNLYGYTF
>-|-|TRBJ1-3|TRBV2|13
TGTGCCAGTCAGGGGTTTCCTGGAAACACCATATATTTT
CASQGFPGNTIYF
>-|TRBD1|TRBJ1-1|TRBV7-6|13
TGTGCCAGCAGCCCCAGGGGGTCTACTGAAGCTTTCTTT
CASSPRGSTEAFF
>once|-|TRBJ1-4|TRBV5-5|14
TGTGCCAGCAGCTTCGGACAGAGAAATGAAAAACTGTTTTTT
CASSFGQRNEKLFF
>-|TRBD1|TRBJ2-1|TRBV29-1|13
TGCAGCGTTCGTTACACAGGGGGCAATGAGCAGTTCTTC
CSVRYTGGNEQFF
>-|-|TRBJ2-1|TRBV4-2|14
TGTGCCAGCAGCCATCAGCTAGCGCCCAATGAGCAGTTCTTC
CASSHQLAPNEQFF
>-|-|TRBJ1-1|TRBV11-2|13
TGTGCCAGCAGCTTAGGAAGGGACTTGGAAGCTTTCTTT
CASSLGRDLEAFF
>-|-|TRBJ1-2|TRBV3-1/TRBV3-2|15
TGTGCCAGCAGCCAAGACCCCCAGGGATGGTATGGCTACACCTTC
CASSQDPQGWYGYTF
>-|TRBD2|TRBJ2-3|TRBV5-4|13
TGTGCCAGCAGCCGGGAGGGGAGGGATACGCAGTATTTT
CASSREGRDTQYF
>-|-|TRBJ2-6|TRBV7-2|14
TGTGCCAGCAGCTTCTACTCTGGGGCCAACGTCCTGACTTTC
CASSFYSGANVLTF
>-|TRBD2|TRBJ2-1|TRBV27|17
TGTGCCAGCAGTCGACGTAGCGGGGCTGTCTCCTACAATGAGCAGTTCTTC
CASSRRSGAVSYNEQFF
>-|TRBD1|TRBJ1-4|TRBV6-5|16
TGTGCCAGCAGTTACCGGCGGACAGGGAGGGGGGAAAAACTGTTTTTT
CASSYRRTGRGEKLFF
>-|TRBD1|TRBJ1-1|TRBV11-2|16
TGTGCCAGCAGCTTAGTTGGGACAGGGGGCGGGACTGAAGCTTTCTTT
CASSLVGTGGGTEAFF
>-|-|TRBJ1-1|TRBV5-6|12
TGTGCCAGCAGCTTGGTGGGGGCGGGAGCTTTCTTT
CASSLVGAGAFF
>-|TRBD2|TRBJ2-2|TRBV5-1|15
TGCGCCAGCAGCCCAAGCGGGGGGGTCACCGGGGAGCTGTTTTTT
CASSPSGGVTGELFF
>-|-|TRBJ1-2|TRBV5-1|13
TGCGCCAGTGCCACAGCGGGCAACTATGGCTACACCTTC
CASATAGNYGYTF
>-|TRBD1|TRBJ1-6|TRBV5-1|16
TGCGCCAGCAGTTCTACAGGGGGACGGGGTAATTCACCCCTCCACTTT
CASSSTGGRGNSPLHF
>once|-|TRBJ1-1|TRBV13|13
TGTGCCAGCAGCTTACGACAGAACACTGAAGCTTTCTTT
CASSLRQNTEAFF
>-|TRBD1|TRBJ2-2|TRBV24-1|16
TGTGCCACCAGTGACTCGGGACAGGCGAACACCGGGGAGCTGTTTTTT
CATSDSGQANTGELFF
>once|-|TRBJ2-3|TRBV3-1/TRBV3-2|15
TGTGCCAGCAGCCAAGGGTCAACGGGGAGAGATACGCAGTATTTT
CASSQGSTGRDTQYF
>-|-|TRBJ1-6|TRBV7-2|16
TGTGCCAGCAGCTTAGGGGGGGGACAAATTAATTCACCCCTCCACTTT
CASSLGGGQINSPLHF
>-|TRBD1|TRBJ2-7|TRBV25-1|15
TGTGCCAGCAGTCAAGGGACAGGGCGGGCCTACGAGCAGTACTTC
CASSQGTGRAYEQYF
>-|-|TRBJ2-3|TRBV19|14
TGTGCCAGTAGTATCGGTGGGGGGTTGGATACGCAGTATTTT
CASSIGGGLDTQYF
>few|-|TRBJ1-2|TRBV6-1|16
TGTGCCAGCAGTGAGCGACAGGCAACGGGGAACTATGGCTACACCTTC
CASSERQATGNYGYTF